What follows are 30 T cell receptor beta chains derived from one specimen sequenced in a study of early T cells in non-severe SARS-CoV-2 infection. MiXCR, run by TCRdb on the 5' RACE reads, gives a single entry per CDR3 protein. The sample has about 98,000 distinct CDR3 sequences; about 15% are singletons. Sample: whole blood. The source of these receptors is an adult who was a healthcare worker with PCR-confirmed SARS-CoV-2 infection or an uninfected control (not recorded which).

Only a few counts were recorded for this clonotype. The CDR3 DNA is TGCGCCAGCAGCCAAGGGGCAGGTTCCTCTGGGGCCAACGTCCTGACTTTC. It encodes CASSQGAGSSGANVLTF. The chain combines TRBV4-1 with TRBJ2-6; D unresolved. V gave up 1 base and J gave up 0 bases, with 10 bases separating them. Per germline, CDR1 MGHRA and CDR2 YSYEKL. The CDR3 runs 17 residues.

In this sample, this clonotype turned up many times. The chain has TRBV7-9 and TRBJ1-5; 8 positions agree with TRBD1. The CDR3 contains 16 residues. Germline CDR1 SEHNR, CDR2 FQNEAQ (reference sequence). The V gene end was trimmed by 5 bases and the J gene end by 2 bases; junction bases not matched to a gene: 8. This CDR3 is CASSGPDRGRNQPQHF. The DNA for the CDR3 is TGTGCCAGCAGCGGACCCGACAGGGGACGCAATCAGCCCCAGCATTTT.

This clonotype has ten or more counts. The chain joins TRBV7-9 to TRBJ1-1, with 8 bases lining up with TRBD1. Germline CDR1 reads SEHNR; CDR2 reads FQNEAQ (reference sequence). This CDR3 has 16 residues. V lost 8 bases to trimming and J lost 0 bases; unmatched junction nucleotides: 11. As DNA, the CDR3 is TGTGCCAGCCGTAACGTCGCAGGGGGCATGAACACTGAAGCTTTCTTT. It yields the protein CASRNVAGGMNTEAFF. The full variable domain, with the rest looked up from reference TRBV7-9 and TRBJ1-1, is DTGVSQNPRHKITKRGQNVTFRCDPISEHNRLYWYRQTLGQGPEFLTYFQNEAQLEKSRLLSDRFSAERPKGSFSTLEIQRTEQGDSAMYLCASRNVAGGMNTEAFFGQGTRLTVV.

The chain employs TRBV29-1 and TRBJ2-1; the D is unclear. The CDR3 sequence is 10 residues long. Trimming stripped 7 bases from V and 1 base from J, with 2 bases between. CDR1 SQVTM and CDR2 ANQGSEA come from the germline V gene. CDR3 DNA sequence: TGCAGCGGGTCCTACAATGAGCAGTTCTTC. This sequence encodes CSGSYNEQFF.

A single count supports this clonotype. At one end, the junction sequence differs from germline, possibly due to a read error. The rearrangement joins TRBV5-4 to TRBJ2-7; 7 bases agree with TRBD1. The CDR3 loop spans 15 amino acids. Germline V gives CDR1 SGHNT, CDR2 YYREEE (reference sequence). The CDR3 reads CAGSRIGGGADEQYF. In DNA form, the CDR3 reads TGTGCCGGCAGCCGAATAGGGGGCGGCGCCGACGAGCAGTACTTC.

This clonotype has just a few counts. J is TRBJ2-2 and V is TRBV5-1, with D unresolved. V shed 4 bases and J shed 3 bases, with 4 bases lying between them. This CDR3 spans 12 amino acids. Germline values: CDR1 SGHRS, CDR2 YFSETQ. CDR3 loop: CASSRYTGELFF. In DNA form, the CDR3 reads TGCGCCAGCAGCCGTTACACCGGGGAGCTGTTTTTT. Combining the CDR3 with reference TRBV5-1 and TRBJ2-2 gives the whole variable domain KAGVTQTPRYLIKTRGQQVTLSCSPISGHRSVSWYQQTPGQGLQFLFEYFSETQRNKGNFPGRFSGRQFSNSRSEMNVSTLELGDSALYLCASSRYTGELFFGEGSRLTVL.

The gene calls are TRBV7-8 and TRBJ2-1, with 10 positions matching TRBD2. CDR3 length: 15 residues. Losses at the gene ends were 10 bases for V and 4 bases for J; bases not matched to a gene: 10. In germline, CDR1 is SGHVS, CDR2 FQNEAQ. The CDR3 protein is CATTFGTSVYNEQFF. CDR3 in DNA: TGTGCCACCACCTTCGGGACTAGCGTTTACAATGAGCAGTTCTTC. The whole variable domain, remainder taken from reference TRBV7-8 and TRBJ2-1, is GAGVSQSPRYKVAKRGQDVALRCDPISGHVSLFWYQQALGQGPEFLTYFQNEAQLDKSGLPSDRFFAERPEGSVSTLKIQRTQQEDSAVYLCATTFGTSVYNEQFFGPGTRLTVL.

This clonotype was picked up a small number of times. The genes are TRBV7-9 and TRBJ2-1, with 8 nucleotides matching TRBD2. Germline values: CDR1 SEHNR, CDR2 FQNEAQ (reference sequence). The V gene end was trimmed by 4 bases and the J gene end by 3 bases; junction bases not matched to a gene: 8. This CDR3 region has 16 residues. DNA for the CDR3: TGTGCCAGCAGCTCAACTAGCGGCCCAATCTACAATGAGCAGTTCTTC. This encodes CASSSTSGPIYNEQFF.

V is TRBV5-1 and J is TRBJ2-4, with 8 positions matching TRBD1. The germline V gene has CDR1 SGHRS and CDR2 YFSETQ. The CDR3 runs to 12 residues. Unmatched junction bases numbered 3, after V lost 3 bases and J lost 10 bases. The CDR3, as DNA: TGCGCCAGCAGCTACCGACAGGGGATTCAGTACTTC. It specifies CASSYRQGIQYF.

Worth noting for this clonotype: The junction differs from germline at one of its ends, possibly a read error. V is TRBV9 and J is TRBJ1-3; tentative D call: TRBD1 (5 bases). CDR1 and CDR2 from the germline V gene are SGDLS and YYNGEE. The CDR3 runs to 17 residues. CDR3 nucleotides: TGTGCCAGCAGCGTAGGAACAGGAGGGAACTCTGAAAACACCATATATTTT. This encodes CASSVGTGGNSENTIYF.

This clonotype has ten or more counts. The chain joins TRBV7-8 to TRBJ2-3; TRBD1 matches 7 bases. Germline trimming cut 2 bases from V and 0 bases from J; bases unmatched to any gene: 2. Per germline, CDR1 SGHVS and CDR2 FQNEAQ. The CDR3 covers 15 residues. The CDR3 reads CASSLMGQSTDTQYF. CDR3 bases: TGTGCCAGCAGCTTAATGGGACAGAGCACAGATACGCAGTATTTT.

Ten or more counts support this clonotype. The rearrangement uses TRBV27 and TRBJ2-5; D is ambiguous. From germline, CDR1 is MNHEY and CDR2 SMNVEV (reference sequence). This CDR3 comprises 12 residues. The V gene lost 3 bases and the J gene lost 2 bases, with 4 bases spanning the gap. The CDR3 protein is CASSFPQETQYF. The CDR3 nucleotides read TGTGCCAGCAGTTTCCCTCAAGAGACCCAGTACTTC.

On this clonotype itself: A much bigger clone sits one base away, suggesting this may be a read error. The CDR3 DNA sequence: TGTGCCAGCAGTTTATTGTCAGGGGGCTACACTGAAGCTTTCTTT. It yields the protein CASSLLSGGYTEAFF. The chain uses TRBV12-3 or TRBV12-4 and TRBJ1-1, with 8 nucleotides matching TRBD1. The CDR3 extends over 15 amino acids. Trimming took 2 bases from V and 3 from J; bases not matched to a gene: 5.

At least ten counts were recorded for this clonotype. V usage is TRBV6-6 and J usage is TRBJ1-1, with 9 bases identical to TRBD1. This CDR3 comprises 13 residues. The ends lost 3 bases at V and 7 bases at J; junction bases unmatched: 3. In germline, CDR1 is MNHNY, CDR2 SVGAGI (reference sequence). The CDR3 DNA is TGTGCCAGCAGTTATACAGGGGGCCTTGAAGCTTTCTTT. Translated: CASSYTGGLEAFF.

The rearrangement joins TRBV20-1 to TRBJ2-7; D gene ambiguous. Germline V CDR1 and CDR2: DFQATT, SNEGSKA (reference sequence). V was cut by 1 base and J by 2 bases, with 9 bases left in between. The CDR3 totals 13 residues. The CDR3 protein is CSARAGTPYEQYF. As DNA, the CDR3 is TGCAGTGCTAGAGCTGGTACCCCCTACGAGCAGTACTTC.

The table lists this clonotype with many counts. The chain carries TRBV25-1 and TRBJ2-3; no clear D gene. Trimming cost V 7 bases and J 2 bases, with 16 bases left between them. Germline CDR1 and CDR2: MGHDK and SYGVNS. The CDR3 loop spans 15 amino acids. As DNA, the CDR3 is TGTGCCAGCACTCGAGGAGCTATCAACACAGATACGCAGTATTTT. Its translation is CASTRGAINTDTQYF.

This chain links TRBV29-1 with TRBJ2-2; D is possibly TRBD2 (5 bases). The CDR3 loop spans 12 amino acids. Germline CDR1 is SQVTM and CDR2 is ANQGSEA. The V gene lost 7 bases and the J gene lost 5 bases, with 11 bases spanning the gap. In DNA, the CDR3 is TGCAGCGGGCGGACGGGGACCGGGGAGCTGTTTTTT. Residues: CSGRTGTGELFF.

There are a few counts of this clonotype. The chain uses TRBV5-1 and TRBJ1-1, with 7 bases matching TRBD1. The CDR3 runs to 16 residues. V lost 0 bases, J lost 4 bases, and 9 bases stayed unmatched. Looked up from germline, CDR1 is SGHRS and CDR2 is YFSETQ. Here the CDR3 reads CASSLEGAGTSTEAFF. The CDR3 region has the DNA TGCGCCAGCAGCTTGGAGGGGGCAGGGACGAGCACTGAAGCTTTCTTT.

This clonotype was observed at least ten times. The V call is TRBV20-1, the J call TRBJ2-1; D ambiguous. This CDR3 comprises 18 residues. V was shortened by 0 bases and J by 0 bases, with 18 bases between the two germline ends. Germline CDR1 and CDR2: DFQATT and SNEGSKA (reference sequence). Here the CDR3 reads CSARDRTPPSYSYNEQFF. The CDR3 DNA reads TGCAGTGCTAGAGATAGGACCCCACCGAGCTACTCCTACAATGAGCAGTTCTTC.

The rearrangement joins TRBV29-1 to TRBJ2-2; 10 bases line up with TRBD2. The CDR3 is 14 amino acids. V was clipped by 4 bases and J by 1 base; unmatched bases: 0. CDR1 and CDR2 from the germline V gene are SQVTM and ANQGSEA. The CDR3 is CSVGTSGNTGELFF. The CDR3 DNA sequence: TGCAGCGTTGGGACTAGCGGGAACACCGGGGAGCTGTTTTTT.

This clonotype appeared many times. The genes are TRBV7-9 and TRBJ2-3, with 9 positions matching TRBD2. The CDR3 is made up of 14 amino acids. Trimming cost V 4 bases and J 6 bases; bases outside gene matches: 5. Germline loops: CDR1 SEHNR, CDR2 FQNEAQ (reference sequence). The CDR3 DNA sequence: TGTGCCAGCAGCTCTAGCGGGACTCGGGATACGCAGTATTTT. It yields the protein CASSSSGTRDTQYF.

The rearrangement links TRBV25-1 to TRBJ2-1; 9 nucleotides line up with TRBD2. The germline gives CDR1 MGHDK, CDR2 SYGVNS. V lost 4 bases to trimming and J lost 9 bases; unmatched junction nucleotides: 10. There are 15 residues in the CDR3. The CDR3 is CASSVLAGGYPEQFF. CDR3 in DNA: TGTGCCAGCAGTGTATTGGCGGGAGGGTACCCTGAGCAGTTCTTC.

This chain connects TRBV7-9 to TRBJ2-3; 8 nucleotides align to TRBD2. This CDR3 comprises 15 residues. Germline V gene data show CDR1 as SEHNR and CDR2 as FQNEAQ (reference sequence). The trim removed 5 bases at V and 6 bases at J, leaving 10 bases unmatched. The CDR3 protein is CASSHDLAGHDTQYF. In DNA, the CDR3 is TGTGCCAGCAGCCACGATCTAGCGGGCCACGATACGCAGTATTTT.

The chain carries TRBV20-1 and TRBJ2-3; TRBD2 aligns across 12 bases. CDR1 and CDR2 from the germline V gene are DFQATT and SNEGSKA (reference sequence). V lost 1 base and J lost 4; bases outside the gene matches: 3. The CDR3 contains 15 residues. CDR3 protein: CSARAASGRADTQYF. DNA of the CDR3: TGCAGTGCTAGAGCCGCTAGCGGGAGGGCAGATACGCAGTATTTT.

CDR3 sequence (DNA): TGTGCCAGCAGTTACGGCCTGATGGGGGGGGGCACTGAAGCTTTCTTT. As protein: CASSYGLMGGGTEAFF. This rearrangement joins TRBV6-5 to TRBJ1-1, with a weak D call TRBD1 (5 bases). The CDR3 has 16 amino acids. Germline V lookup: CDR1 MNHEY, CDR2 SVGAGI. V was trimmed by 2 bases and J by 4 bases, leaving 17 bases between them.

This clonotype occurred many times. J is TRBJ2-2 and V is TRBV6-1, with unresolved D. This CDR3 comprises 14 residues. V lost 6 bases, J lost 0 bases, and 8 bases lay in between. Germline-derived CDR1 and CDR2 are MNHNS and SASEGT. The CDR3 is CASRYVPNTGELFF. Written as DNA, the CDR3 is TGTGCCAGCAGATACGTCCCGAACACCGGGGAGCTGTTTTTT.

This rearrangement joins TRBV18 to TRBJ2-7, with a possible D match to TRBD2 (5 bases). The V end lost 3 bases, the J end lost 7 bases, and 19 bases lay between the germline ends. The CDR3 has 15 amino acids. Germline CDR1 is KGHSH and CDR2 is LQKENI. CDR3 coding DNA: TGTGCCAGCTCACCTCCCTTCGTGGGAGCTCGGGAGCAGTACTTC. It encodes CASSPPFVGAREQYF.

This clonotype was counted many times. V gene TRBV9 combines with J gene TRBJ2-2, with TRBD1 as a possible D gene (5 bases). Germline V gene sequence: CDR1 SGDLS, CDR2 YYNGEE. Trimming removed 0 bases from V and 0 bases from J, with 15 bases in between. CDR3 size: 18 residues. CDR3 protein: CASSVVQNLQANTGELFF. CDR3 bases: TGTGCCAGCAGCGTAGTGCAAAACTTACAGGCGAACACCGGGGAGCTGTTTTTT.

This clonotype occurred a few times. The chain has TRBV30 and TRBJ1-1; TRBD1 is a possible D gene (5 bases). The CDR3 contains 13 residues. Trimming pared 3 bases from V and 3 bases from J, leaving 11 bases between. Germline V gene data show CDR1 as GTSNPN and CDR2 as SVGIG (reference sequence). CDR3 loop: CAWRGDGHTEAFF. As DNA, the CDR3 is TGTGCCTGGAGAGGGGACGGACACACTGAAGCTTTCTTT.

This clonotype was counted ten times or more. This rearrangement joins TRBV25-1 to TRBJ2-1; D is unclear. The CDR3 length is 14 residues. CDR1 is MGHDK and CDR2 is SYGVNS in the germline V gene. V lost 7 bases, J lost 2 bases, and 12 bases lay in between. The CDR3 bases are TGTGCCAGCACCCTAGGAGCCCCCTACAATGAGCAGTTCTTC. Protein: CASTLGAPYNEQFF.